Listed here are 6 T cell receptor beta chains from one sample, sequenced in a study of cytomegalovirus exposure and HLA in healthy donors. With 60 Vbeta and 13 Jbeta primers, the PCR was carried out. Profiled with immunoSEQ multiplex PCR; TCRdb holds only in-frame clones, not every one. There are 50,000 to 70,000 clones in the sample, with approximately 10% held by the top ten. The sample was PBMCs. These receptor sequences come from a man aged 50 to 60 in good health and CMV-seropositive.

This chain links TRBV6-5 with TRBJ1-2; a weak D match, TRBD1 (5 bases). CDR1 and CDR2 (germline): MNHEY, SVGAGI. Trimming took off 9 bases at V and 7 bases at J, with 12 bases between the two ends. The CDR3 runs to 11 residues. CDR3 DNA sequence: TGTGCCAGAAGTGGGGCCGGTGGCTACACCTTC. Protein product: CARSGAGGYTF.

The rearrangement uses TRBV7-8 and TRBJ1-2, with a possible D match to TRBD1 (5 bases). This CDR3 has 15 amino acids. Looked up from germline, CDR1 is SGHVS and CDR2 is FQNEAQ. The ends were cut back, 5 bases at V and 4 bases at J, with 17 bases in the middle. Here the CDR3 DNA reads TGTGCCAGCAGCGCCCTTCCGGGACTACCCTATGGCTACACCTTC. It specifies CASSALPGLPYGYTF.

This chain uses TRBV5-1 with TRBJ2-7; weak D call: TRBD1 (5 bases). Germline V gene lookup returns CDR1 SGHRS and CDR2 YFSETQ. The CDR3 has 13 residues. V lost 0 bases, J lost 6 bases, and 10 bases lay in between. The CDR3 is CASSLGQGREQYF. The CDR3 region has the DNA TGCGCCAGCAGCTTGGGGCAGGGCCGCGAGCAGTACTTC.

This rearrangement joins TRBV19 to TRBJ2-1; unclear D gene. Germline assignment: CDR1 LNHDA and CDR2 SQIVND (reference sequence). Trimming removed 7 bases at V and 9 bases at J, with 10 bases between. The CDR3 runs to 11 residues. In nucleotides, the CDR3 is TGTGCCAGTAAGGTCGGCGGTGAGCAGTTCTTC. Amino acid sequence: CASKVGGEQFF.

The V call is TRBV9, the J call TRBJ2-1, with 10 bases identical to TRBD2. CDR3 length: 18 amino acids. The junction had 9 bases not matched to a gene; V was cut back by 3 bases and J by 0 bases. CDR1 is SGDLS and CDR2 is YYNGEE in the germline V gene. The CDR3 coding sequence is TGTGCCAGCAGCGGCGGACTAGCGGATGCGAGCTCCTACAATGAGCAGTTCTTC. This gives the protein CASSGGLADASSYNEQFF.

The chain recombines TRBV2 with TRBJ1-5; D is ambiguous. V dropped 6 bases and J dropped 0 bases, with 9 bases sitting between them. This CDR3 has 14 amino acids. The germline V gene has CDR1 SNHLY and CDR2 FYNNEI. Here the CDR3 reads CASRPVYSNQPQHF. CDR3 sequence (DNA): TGTGCCAGCAGGCCAGTGTATAGCAATCAGCCCCAGCATTTT.